What follows are 24 T cell receptor beta chains derived from one specimen sequenced in a study of siplizumab effects on memory and regulatory T cells. This table comes from immunoSEQ multiplex PCR, and its TCRdb copy is limited to in-frame clones, with some not included. This sample has about 110,000 clones; around 90% occur once, and the top ten carry under 0.75%. The sample comprised Tregs sorted from blood. Receptors were obtained from a human donor in good health.

The gene calls are TRBV5-4 and TRBJ2-5, with D possibly matching TRBD1 (6 bases). CDR1 SGHNT and CDR2 YYREEE come from the germline V gene (reference sequence). The length of the CDR3 is 17 residues. Trimming shortened V by 4 bases and J by 4 bases, and 23 bases separated the two germline ends. DNA of the CDR3: TGTGCCAGCAGCGGGATACAGGGCGCCATGTGGGGAGAGACCCAGTACTTC. It encodes CASSGIQGAMWGETQYF.

The V and J genes are TRBV11-2 and TRBJ2-3; D may be TRBD1 (5 bases). Germline CDR1 and CDR2: SGHAT and FQNNGV. The length of the CDR3 is 13 residues. Trimming cost V 3 bases and J 6 bases, with 10 bases left between them. This CDR3 reads CASSFQGRDTQYF. Here the CDR3 DNA reads TGTGCCAGCAGCTTTCAGGGTAGGGATACGCAGTATTTT.

The genes are TRBV15 and TRBJ2-5, with a weak D call TRBD1 (6 bases). The CDR3 contains 14 residues. Germline-derived CDR1 and CDR2 are LNHNV and YYDKDF (reference sequence). V lost 5 bases and J lost 0, with 10 bases in between. CDR3 DNA sequence: TGTGCCACCAGCTCCAGGGGCTACCAAGAGACCCAGTACTTC. Protein: CATSSRGYQETQYF.

The V call is TRBV14, the J call TRBJ2-3, with 10 bases aligning to TRBD2. J was trimmed by 0 bases and V by 2 bases; bases with no gene match: 5. Germline V gives CDR1 SGHDN, CDR2 FVKESK. The CDR3 covers 17 residues. The CDR3 loop is CASSQLGLAASTDTQYF. DNA for the CDR3: TGTGCCAGCAGCCAACTAGGACTAGCGGCTAGCACAGATACGCAGTATTTT.

This clone was picked up one time. The chain joins TRBV18 to TRBJ1-1, with D unresolved. The length of the CDR3 is 13 residues. The V end was cut by 6 bases, the J end by 1 base, with 9 bases between. Germline CDR1 KGHSH, CDR2 LQKENI. CDR3 sequence: CASSSAENTEAFF. Written as DNA, the CDR3 is TGTGCCAGCTCCTCCGCCGAGAACACTGAAGCTTTCTTT. The full variable domain, with the rest looked up from reference TRBV18 and TRBJ1-1, is NAGVMQNPRHLVRRRGQEARLRCSPMKGHSHVYWYRQLPEEGLKFMVYLQKENIIDESGMPKERFSAEFPKEGPSILRIQQVVRGDSAAYFCASSSAENTEAFFGQGTRLTVV.

This clone was counted once. This chain joins TRBV5-4 and TRBJ2-5, with TRBD1 matching over 7 bases. In germline, CDR1 is SGHNT, CDR2 YYREEE (reference sequence). V shed 4 bases and J 1 base; nucleotides not matched to a gene: 10. The CDR3 has 16 amino acids. The chain's CDR3 is CASSRLDPGGQETQYF. The CDR3 coding sequence is TGTGCCAGCAGCCGACTTGATCCAGGGGGCCAAGAGACCCAGTACTTC.

This clone appeared once. This chain joins TRBV4-2 and TRBJ1-2, with D possibly matching TRBD1 (6 bases). This CDR3 is 14 amino acids long. V lost 0 bases to trimming and J lost 6 bases, with 11 bases between them. Germline CDR1 LGHNA, CDR2 YNFKEQ. Here the CDR3 reads CASSQDRAGDGYTF. In nucleotides, the CDR3 is TGTGCCAGCAGCCAAGATCGGGCAGGGGATGGCTACACCTTC.

This clone was counted between two and nine times. The chain links TRBV7-9 to TRBJ1-1; a possible D gene is TRBD1 (5 bases). The CDR3 is 13 residues long. Per the germline V gene, CDR1 is SEHNR and CDR2 is FQNEAQ (reference sequence). V dropped 7 bases and J dropped 1 base, with 10 bases sitting between them. The CDR3 sequence: CASTPTGNTEAFF. The CDR3 DNA follows: TGTGCCAGCACCCCAACAGGGAACACTGAAGCTTTCTTT. Looking up the rest from reference TRBV7-9 and TRBJ1-1 gives the full variable domain: DTGVSQNPRHKITKRGQNVTFRCDPISEHNRLYWYRQTLGQGPEFLTYFQNEAQLEKSRLLSDRFSAERPKGSFSTLEIQRTEQGDSAMYLCASTPTGNTEAFFGQGTRLTVV.

The genes are TRBV19 and TRBJ2-2, with D perhaps matching TRBD1 (6 bases). The V gene's germline CDR1 is LNHDA and CDR2 SQIVND (reference sequence). V dropped 5 bases and J dropped 13 bases, with 11 bases sitting between them. CDR3 length: 11 amino acids. CDR3 bases: TGTGCCAGTAGTGCAGACAGGACGCTGTTTTTT. Translation: CASSADRTLFF.

Notes on this clone: One end of the junction does not line up with germline, which may come from a read error. The genes are TRBV7-7 and TRBJ2-5, with unresolved D. Germline loops: CDR1 SSHAT, CDR2 FNYEAQ (reference sequence). This CDR3 contains 11 residues. Here the CDR3 reads CASSFQETQYF. As DNA, the CDR3 is TGTGCTAGCAGCTTTCAAGAGACCCAGTACTTC.

This chain links TRBV7-2 with TRBJ2-7; possible D gene TRBD1, 5 bases. CDR3 length: 16 residues. The germline V gene has CDR1 SGHTA and CDR2 FQGNSA. V was cut by 5 bases and J by 0 bases, with 17 bases left in between. CDR3 DNA: TGTGCCAGCAGCCGACAGCACAAACCGAGCTCCTACGAGCAGTACTTC. Translating it yields CASSRQHKPSSYEQYF. Together with reference TRBV7-2 and TRBJ2-7, the CDR3 gives the full variable domain: GAGVSQSPSNKVTEKGKDVELRCDPISGHTALYWYRQSLGQGLEFLIYFQGNSAPDKSGLPSDRFSAERTGGSVSTLTIQRTQQEDSAVYLCASSRQHKPSSYEQYFGPGTRLTVT.

This chain uses TRBV10-3 with TRBJ1-1; D remains ambiguous. Per germline, CDR1 ENHRY and CDR2 SYGVKD. The length of the CDR3 is 15 residues. Trimming took 3 bases from V and 4 from J, leaving 15 bases between them. The CDR3, as DNA: TGTGCCATCAGTGATATGACCAGCCCAGGCACTGAAGCTTTCTTT. This codes for CAISDMTSPGTEAFF.

The chain links TRBV7-3 to TRBJ2-2; 15 bases align to TRBD2. V shed 5 bases and J 6 bases; nucleotides not matched to a gene: 4. CDR3 length equals 16 residues. Germline CDR1 and CDR2: SGHTA and FQGTGA. In nucleotides, the CDR3 is TGTGCCAGCAGCACCGGACTAGCGGGAGGGCCCGGGGAGCTGTTTTTT. This encodes CASSTGLAGGPGELFF.

The chain combines TRBV6-1 with TRBJ1-1; 10 nucleotides line up with TRBD1. Germline-derived CDR1 and CDR2 are MNHNS and SASEGT. CDR3 length equals 18 residues. V shed 4 bases, J shed 2 bases, and the junction held 13 bases outside the gene matches. CDR3 sequence: CASSGALGTGDLNTEAFF. CDR3 DNA sequence: TGTGCCAGCAGTGGGGCTTTGGGGACAGGGGATCTCAACACTGAAGCTTTCTTT.

V and J are TRBV7-8 and TRBJ1-5; D remains ambiguous. This CDR3 spans 16 amino acids. CDR1 is SGHVS, CDR2 FQNEAQ, per germline. V lost 2 bases and J lost 2, with 13 bases in between. The CDR3 sequence is CASSLIWAVGNQPQHF. CDR3 coding DNA: TGTGCCAGCAGCTTAATCTGGGCAGTTGGCAATCAGCCCCAGCATTTT.

This chain links TRBV27 with TRBJ2-7; a weak D match, TRBD1 (7 bases). V shed 8 bases and J shed 6 bases, with 14 bases lying between them. Germline CDR1 is MNHEY and CDR2 is SMNVEV (reference sequence). This CDR3 is built from 12 residues. CDR3 in DNA: TGTGCCAGCCGAAGACAGGGACTCGAGCAGTACTTC. Amino acid sequence: CASRRQGLEQYF.

The chain joins TRBV10-2 to TRBJ2-5; 8 bases are shared with TRBD2. The CDR3 extends over 16 amino acids. Trimming took 5 bases from V and 4 from J; bases not matched to a gene: 12. Per the germline V gene, CDR1 is WSHSY and CDR2 is SAAADI. The CDR3 region is CASSLGLVGRGETQYF. CDR3 DNA: TGCGCCAGCAGTTTGGGACTAGTCGGACGGGGAGAGACCCAGTACTTC.

This clone appeared once. The V call is TRBV7-9, the J call TRBJ2-2, with D perhaps TRBD1 or TRBD2 (5 bases each). The CDR3 sequence is 14 residues long. Germline V lookup: CDR1 SEHNR, CDR2 FQNEAQ (reference sequence). Trimming shortened V by 1 base and J by 9 bases, and 12 bases separated the two germline ends. This CDR3 reads CASSLGGTQRELFF. CDR3 nucleotides: TGTGCCAGCAGCTTAGGAGGGACCCAACGGGAGCTGTTTTTT.

This chain connects TRBV1 to TRBJ2-6; the tabulated D call, TRBD1, remains unverified against the DNA. TRBV1 is reported as a pseudogene. The CDR3 runs 14 residues. The CDR3 protein is CTSSAQSRANVLTF. CDR3 nucleotides: TGCACCAGCAGTGCACAAAGTCGGGCCAACGTCCTGACTTTC.

This sequence joins TRBV6-1 and TRBJ2-7; no reliable D call. V lost 6 bases and J 2 bases, leaving 2 bases between the germline ends. Germline V gene sequence: CDR1 MNHNS, CDR2 SASEGT. The CDR3 contains 10 residues. The CDR3 protein is CASRAYEQYF. CDR3 DNA sequence: TGTGCCAGCAGGGCCTACGAGCAGTACTTC.

The V call is TRBV19, the J call TRBJ1-2; the D gene is possibly TRBD1 (6 bases). The CDR3 is made up of 16 amino acids. Trimming cost V 4 bases and J 4 bases, with 19 bases left between them. Germline lookup yields CDR1 LNHDA and CDR2 SQIVND (reference sequence). The CDR3 bases are TGTGCCAGTAGTAGAACCGGGACAACCCCCGCCTATGGCTACACCTTC. Translation gives CASSRTGTTPAYGYTF.

Here the CDR3 DNA reads TGCGCCAGCAGCCGCGGGGTGGCCTACGAGCAGTACTTC. Translating gives CASSRGVAYEQYF. The chain has TRBV4-1 and TRBJ2-7; D is perhaps TRBD2 (6 bases). Trimming shortened V by 4 bases and J by 2 bases, and 9 bases separated the two germline ends. This CDR3 region has 13 residues. Per germline, CDR1 MGHRA and CDR2 YSYEKL.

The chain is built from TRBV9 and TRBJ2-2; 14 bases map to TRBD2. The germline V gene has CDR1 SGDLS and CDR2 YYNGEE. Unmatched junction bases numbered 6, after V lost 4 bases and J lost 1 base. CDR3 size: 18 residues. The CDR3 loop is CASSQGLAGDLNTGELFF. CDR3 in DNA: TGTGCCAGCAGCCAGGGACTAGCGGGAGACCTGAACACCGGGGAGCTGTTTTTT.

The CDR3 spells CASSLLGGANQPQHF. In nucleotides, the CDR3 is TGCGCCAGCAGCTTGTTGGGGGGAGCAAATCAGCCCCAGCATTTT. The rearrangement links TRBV5-1 to TRBJ1-5, with D possibly being TRBD1 (5 bases). The CDR3 is made up of 15 amino acids. V lost 1 base and J lost 4, with 12 bases in between. Germline CDR1 and CDR2: SGHRS and YFSETQ.